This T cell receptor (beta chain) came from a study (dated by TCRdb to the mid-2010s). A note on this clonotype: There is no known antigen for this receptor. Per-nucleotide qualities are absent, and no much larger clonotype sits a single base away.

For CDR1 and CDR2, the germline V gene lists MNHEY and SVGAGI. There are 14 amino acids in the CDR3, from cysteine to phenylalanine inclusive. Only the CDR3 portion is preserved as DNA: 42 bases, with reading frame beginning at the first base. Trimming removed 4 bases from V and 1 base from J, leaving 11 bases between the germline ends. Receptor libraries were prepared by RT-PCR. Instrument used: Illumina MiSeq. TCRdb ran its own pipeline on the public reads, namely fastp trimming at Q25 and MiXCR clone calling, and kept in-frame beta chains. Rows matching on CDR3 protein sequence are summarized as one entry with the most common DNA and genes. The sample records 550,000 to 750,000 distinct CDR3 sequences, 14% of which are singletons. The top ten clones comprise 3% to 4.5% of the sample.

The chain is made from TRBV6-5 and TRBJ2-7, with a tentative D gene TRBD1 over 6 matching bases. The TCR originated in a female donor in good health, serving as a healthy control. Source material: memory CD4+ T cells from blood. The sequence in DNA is TGTGCCAGCAGTTCCCGGGACAAGTCCTACGAGCAGTACTTC. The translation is CASSSRDKSYEQYF.